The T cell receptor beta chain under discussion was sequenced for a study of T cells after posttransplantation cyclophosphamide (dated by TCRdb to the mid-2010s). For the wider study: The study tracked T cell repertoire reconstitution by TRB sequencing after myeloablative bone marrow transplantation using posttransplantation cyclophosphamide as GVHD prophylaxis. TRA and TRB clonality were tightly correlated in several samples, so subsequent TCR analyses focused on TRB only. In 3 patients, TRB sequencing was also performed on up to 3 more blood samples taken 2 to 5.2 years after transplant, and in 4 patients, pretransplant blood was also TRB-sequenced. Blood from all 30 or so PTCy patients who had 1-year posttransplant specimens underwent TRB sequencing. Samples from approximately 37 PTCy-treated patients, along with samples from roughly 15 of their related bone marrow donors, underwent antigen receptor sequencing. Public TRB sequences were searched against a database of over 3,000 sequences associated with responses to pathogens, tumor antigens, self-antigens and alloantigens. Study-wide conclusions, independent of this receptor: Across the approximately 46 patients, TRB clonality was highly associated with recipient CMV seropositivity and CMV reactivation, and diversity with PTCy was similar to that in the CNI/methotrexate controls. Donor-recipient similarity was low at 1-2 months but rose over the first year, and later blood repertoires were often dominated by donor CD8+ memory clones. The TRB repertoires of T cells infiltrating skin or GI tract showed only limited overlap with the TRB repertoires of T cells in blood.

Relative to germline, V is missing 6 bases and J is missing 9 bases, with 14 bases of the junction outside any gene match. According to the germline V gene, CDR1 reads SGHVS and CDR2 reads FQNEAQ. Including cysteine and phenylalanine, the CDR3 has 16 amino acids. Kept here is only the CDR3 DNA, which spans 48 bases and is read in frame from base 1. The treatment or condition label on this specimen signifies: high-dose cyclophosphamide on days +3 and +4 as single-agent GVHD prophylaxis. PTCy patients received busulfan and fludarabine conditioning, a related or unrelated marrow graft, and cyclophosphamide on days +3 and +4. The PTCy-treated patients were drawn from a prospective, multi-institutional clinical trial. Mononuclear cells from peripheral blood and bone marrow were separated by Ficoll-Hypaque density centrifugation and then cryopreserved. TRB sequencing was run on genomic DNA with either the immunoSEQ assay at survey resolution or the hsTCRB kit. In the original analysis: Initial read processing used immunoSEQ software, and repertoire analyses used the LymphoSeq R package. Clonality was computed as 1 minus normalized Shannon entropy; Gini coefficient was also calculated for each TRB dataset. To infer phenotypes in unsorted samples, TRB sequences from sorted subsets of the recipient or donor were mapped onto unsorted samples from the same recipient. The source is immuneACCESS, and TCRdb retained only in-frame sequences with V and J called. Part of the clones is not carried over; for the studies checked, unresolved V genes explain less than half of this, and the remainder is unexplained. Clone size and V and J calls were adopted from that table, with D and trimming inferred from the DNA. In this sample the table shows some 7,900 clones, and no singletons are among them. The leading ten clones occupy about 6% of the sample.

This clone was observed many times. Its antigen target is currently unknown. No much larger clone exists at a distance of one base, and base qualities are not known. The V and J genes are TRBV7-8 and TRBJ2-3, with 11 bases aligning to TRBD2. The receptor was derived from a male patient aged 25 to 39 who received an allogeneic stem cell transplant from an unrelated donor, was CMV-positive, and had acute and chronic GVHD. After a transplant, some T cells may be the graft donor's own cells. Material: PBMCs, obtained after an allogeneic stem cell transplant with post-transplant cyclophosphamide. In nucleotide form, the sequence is TGTGCCAGCAGGGGTTTTTTAGCGGGAGGGAGCCAAACGCAGTATTTT. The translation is CASRGFLAGGSQTQYF. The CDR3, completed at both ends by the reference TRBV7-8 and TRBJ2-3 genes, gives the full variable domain GAGVSQSPRYKVAKRGQDVALRCDPISGHVSLFWYQQALGQGPEFLTYFQNEAQLDKSGLPSDRFFAERPEGSVSTLKIQRTQQEDSAVYLCASRGFLAGGSQTQYFGPGTRLTVL.